This T cell receptor (beta chain) was identified during a study of CD8 T cells in ankylosing spondylitis. Whole-study results and caveats: Apparently characteristic of ankylosing spondylitis blood was a TCR beta motif (about 8 highly homologous variants). Previous work reported some of these motif variants in the synovial fluid and blood of reactive arthritis. Disease-linked clones were reportedly significantly enriched in matched ankylosing spondylitis synovial fluid.

With regard to this clonotype: The antigen remains undetermined.

Generation of TCR beta libraries employed quantitative 5'-RACE incorporating molecular barcodes. TCRdb recomputed calls from the 5' RACE reads with MiXCR, one row per CDR3 protein. The sample includes 100,000 to 150,000 distinct CDR3 sequences, about 15% of them seen just once. The origin of this receptor is a male donor with ankylosing spondylitis. Sequencing was performed on blood, either unsorted or a sorted T cell fraction (not recorded which).

The CDR3 is CASSLSRTSGNHEQFF. In DNA form, the CDR3 reads TGTGCCAGCAGTTTAAGCCGGACTAGCGGGAACCATGAGCAGTTCTTC. The chain carries TRBV27 and TRBJ2-1; 12 bases map to TRBD2. The CDR3 totals 16 residues. Trimming removed 2 bases from V and 8 bases from J; junction bases left unmatched: 7. Germline V lookup: CDR1 MNHEY, CDR2 SMNVEV (reference sequence).